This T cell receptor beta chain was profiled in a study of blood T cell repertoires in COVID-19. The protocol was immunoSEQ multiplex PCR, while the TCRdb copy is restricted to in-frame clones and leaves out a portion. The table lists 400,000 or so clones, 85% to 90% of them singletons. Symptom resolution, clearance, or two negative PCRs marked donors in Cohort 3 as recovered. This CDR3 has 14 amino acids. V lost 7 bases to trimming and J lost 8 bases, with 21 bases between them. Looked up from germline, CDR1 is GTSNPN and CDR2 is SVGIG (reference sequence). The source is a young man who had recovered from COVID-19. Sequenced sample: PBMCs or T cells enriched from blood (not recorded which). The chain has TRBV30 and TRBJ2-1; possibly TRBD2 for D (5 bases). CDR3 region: CASRGSLAVDEQFF. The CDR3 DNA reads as TGTGCCTCACGGGGTAGCCTTGCCGTCGATGAGCAGTTCTTC.